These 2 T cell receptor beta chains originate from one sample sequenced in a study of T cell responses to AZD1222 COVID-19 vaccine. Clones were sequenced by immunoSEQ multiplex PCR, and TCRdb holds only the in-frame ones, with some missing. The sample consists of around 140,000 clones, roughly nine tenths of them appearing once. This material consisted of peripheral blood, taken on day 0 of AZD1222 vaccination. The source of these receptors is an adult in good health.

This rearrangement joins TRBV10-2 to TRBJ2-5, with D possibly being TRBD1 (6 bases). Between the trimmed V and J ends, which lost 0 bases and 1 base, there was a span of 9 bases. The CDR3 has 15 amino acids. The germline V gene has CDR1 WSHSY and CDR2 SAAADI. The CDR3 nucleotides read TGCGCCAGCAGTGAGTCGTTAGGGGGCCAAGAGACCCAGTACTTC. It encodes CASSESLGGQETQYF.

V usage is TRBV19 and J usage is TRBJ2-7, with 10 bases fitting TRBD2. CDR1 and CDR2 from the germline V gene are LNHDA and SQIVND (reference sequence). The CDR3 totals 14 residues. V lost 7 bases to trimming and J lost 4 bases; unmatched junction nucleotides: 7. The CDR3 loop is CASNQGLARYEQYF. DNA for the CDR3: TGTGCCAGTAACCAGGGACTAGCGCGTTACGAGCAGTACTTC.